These T cell receptor beta chains were read from a single sample in a study of cytomegalovirus exposure and HLA in healthy donors. Method: immunoSEQ multiplex PCR; TCRdb's copy keeps in-frame clones and lacks some. The repertoire has around 160,000 clones, around three quarters of them found once; the top ten carry about 2.9%. The specimen was PBMCs. These TCRs come from a middle-aged man in good health and CMV-seropositive. CDR3s include the opening cysteine and the closing phenylalanine or tryptophan. The D gene is left open where the match is weak. A row's size may be missing; if present it is once, few, many or a size class.

abundance	d_gene	v_gene	j_gene	CDR3aa	CDR3nt
.	.	TRBV27	TRBJ2-1	CASSITGNTLYNEQFF	TGTGCCAGCAGTATAACCGGGAATACGCTATACAATGAGCAGTTCTTC
.	TRBD1	TRBV7-3	TRBJ2-1	CASSLSGGSEQFF	TGTGCCAGCAGCTTATCAGGGGGTAGTGAGCAGTTCTTC
few	.	TRBV4-3	TRBJ1-1	CASSQDPGGRVNTEAFF	TGCGCCAGCAGCCAAGACCCCGGCGGCAGGGTGAACACTGAAGCTTTCTTT
.	.	TRBV5-4	TRBJ2-3	CASSELGGQADTQYF	TGTGCCAGCAGTGAGTTAGGAGGGCAGGCAGATACGCAGTATTTT
.	.	TRBV7-2	TRBJ2-2	CASSSGHITGELFF	TGTGCCAGCAGCTCCGGACATATAACCGGGGAGCTGTTTTTT
once	.	TRBV7-9	TRBJ2-7	CASSLFRGGTEKAYEQYF	TGTGCCAGCAGCTTATTTCGTGGGGGGACAGAGAAAGCCTACGAGCAGTACTTC
few	.	TRBV13	TRBJ2-1	CASSQEGSSYNEQFF	TGTGCCAGCAGCCAGGAGGGGAGCTCCTACAATGAGCAGTTCTTC
.	TRBD1	TRBV6-1	TRBJ2-4	CASRRGTGGNIQYF	TGTGCCAGCAGAAGAGGGACAGGGGGAAACATTCAGTACTTC
.	.	TRBV5-4	TRBJ1-2	CASSLHGVSGLGYTF	TGTGCCAGCAGCTTGCACGGGGTCTCGGGTTTGGGCTACACCTTC
.	.	TRBV5-5	TRBJ1-4	CASSRSGGVNEKLFF	TGTGCCAGCAGCCGAAGTGGGGGCGTTAACGAAAAACTGTTTTTT